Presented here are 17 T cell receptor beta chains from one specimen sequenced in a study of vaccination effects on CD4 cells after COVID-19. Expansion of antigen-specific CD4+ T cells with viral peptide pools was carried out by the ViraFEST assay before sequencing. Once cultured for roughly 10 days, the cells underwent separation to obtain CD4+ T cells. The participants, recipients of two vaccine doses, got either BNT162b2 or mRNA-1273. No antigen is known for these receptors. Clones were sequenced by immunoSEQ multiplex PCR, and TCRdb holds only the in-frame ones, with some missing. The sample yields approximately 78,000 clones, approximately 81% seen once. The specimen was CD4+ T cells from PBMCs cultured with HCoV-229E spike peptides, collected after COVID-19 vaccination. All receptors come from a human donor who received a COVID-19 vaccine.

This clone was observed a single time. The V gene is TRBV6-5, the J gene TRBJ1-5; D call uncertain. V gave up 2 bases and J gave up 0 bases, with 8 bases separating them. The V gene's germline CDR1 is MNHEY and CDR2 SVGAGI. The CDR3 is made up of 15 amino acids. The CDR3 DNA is TGTGCCAGCAGTTACAACGGGGATAGCAATCAGCCCCAGCATTTT. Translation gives CASSYNGDSNQPQHF.

In DNA, the CDR3 is TGTGCCAGCAGCTTGGCAGGGACAAGCAATCAGCCCCAGCATTTT. This translates into CASSLAGTSNQPQHF. The chain joins TRBV5-5 to TRBJ1-5; D might be TRBD1 (6 bases). The germline V and J ends were trimmed by 0 bases and 1 base, with 8 bases remaining between them. Germline V gene data show CDR1 as SGHKS and CDR2 as YYEKEE (reference sequence). CDR3 length equals 15 residues. The full variable domain, rest sourced from reference TRBV5-5 and TRBJ1-5, is DAGVTQSPTHLIKTRGQQVTLRCSPISGHKSVSWYQQVLGQGPQFIFQYYEKEERGRGNFPDRFSARQFPNYSSELNVNALLLGDSALYLCASSLAGTSNQPQHFGDGTRLSIL.

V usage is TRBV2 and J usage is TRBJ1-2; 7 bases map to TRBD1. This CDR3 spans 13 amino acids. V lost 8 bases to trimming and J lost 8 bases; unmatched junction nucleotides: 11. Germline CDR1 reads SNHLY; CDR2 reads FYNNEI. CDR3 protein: CASGWLLTGGYTF. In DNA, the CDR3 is TGTGCCAGCGGATGGCTACTGACAGGGGGCTACACCTTC.

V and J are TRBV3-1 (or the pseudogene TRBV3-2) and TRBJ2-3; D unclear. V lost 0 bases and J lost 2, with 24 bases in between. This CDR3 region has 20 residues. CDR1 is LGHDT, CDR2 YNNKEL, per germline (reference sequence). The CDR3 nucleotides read TGTGCCAGCAGCCAAGATCTCACTTTCGGTAGAGGCGGCCACACAGATACGCAGTATTTT. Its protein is CASSQDLTFGRGGHTDTQYF.

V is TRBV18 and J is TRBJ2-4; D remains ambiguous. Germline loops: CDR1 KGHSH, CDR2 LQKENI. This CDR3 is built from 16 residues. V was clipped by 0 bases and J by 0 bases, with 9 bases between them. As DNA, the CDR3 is TGTGCCAGCTCACCACCCGGAAGACTAGCCAAAAACATTCAGTACTTC. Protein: CASSPPGRLAKNIQYF.

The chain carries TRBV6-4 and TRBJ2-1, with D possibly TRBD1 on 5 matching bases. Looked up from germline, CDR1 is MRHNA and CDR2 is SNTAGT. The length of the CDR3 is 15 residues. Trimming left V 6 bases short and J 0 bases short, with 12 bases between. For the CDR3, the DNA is TGTGCCAGCAGCGCTGACAGCAACTCCTACAATGAGCAGTTCTTC. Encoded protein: CASSADSNSYNEQFF.

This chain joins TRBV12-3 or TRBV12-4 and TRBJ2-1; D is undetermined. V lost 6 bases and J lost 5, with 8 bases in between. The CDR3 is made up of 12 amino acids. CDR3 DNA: TGTGCCAGCAGCGCTAAAAACAATGAGCAGTTCTTC. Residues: CASSAKNNEQFF.

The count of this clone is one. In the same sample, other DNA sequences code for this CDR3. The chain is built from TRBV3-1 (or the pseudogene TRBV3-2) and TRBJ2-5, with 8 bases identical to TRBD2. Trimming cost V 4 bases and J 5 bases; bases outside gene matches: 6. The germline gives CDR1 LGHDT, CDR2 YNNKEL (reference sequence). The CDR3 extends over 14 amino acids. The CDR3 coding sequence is TGTGCCAGCAGCCGTCGGGGGGGCCGGGAGACCCAGTACTTC. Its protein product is CASSRRGGRETQYF.

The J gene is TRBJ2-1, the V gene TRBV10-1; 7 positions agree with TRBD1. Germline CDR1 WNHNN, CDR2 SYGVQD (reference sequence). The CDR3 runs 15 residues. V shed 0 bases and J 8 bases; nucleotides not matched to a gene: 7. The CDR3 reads CASSESNLGGDEQFF. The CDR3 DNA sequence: TGCGCCAGCAGTGAGTCGAATCTAGGGGGCGATGAGCAGTTCTTC.

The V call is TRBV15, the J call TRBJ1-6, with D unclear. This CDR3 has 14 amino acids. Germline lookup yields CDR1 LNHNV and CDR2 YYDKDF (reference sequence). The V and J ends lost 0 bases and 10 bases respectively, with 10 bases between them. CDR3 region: CATSREGFDSPLHF. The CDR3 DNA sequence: TGTGCCACCAGCAGAGAAGGGTTTGACTCACCCCTCCACTTT.

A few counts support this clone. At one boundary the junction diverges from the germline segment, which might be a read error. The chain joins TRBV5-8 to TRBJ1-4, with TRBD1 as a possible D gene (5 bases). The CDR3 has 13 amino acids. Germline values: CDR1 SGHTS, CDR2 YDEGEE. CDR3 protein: CASSPGTPRPNYF. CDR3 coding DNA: TGTGCCAGCAGTCCCGGGACTCCACGACCCAATTATTTT.

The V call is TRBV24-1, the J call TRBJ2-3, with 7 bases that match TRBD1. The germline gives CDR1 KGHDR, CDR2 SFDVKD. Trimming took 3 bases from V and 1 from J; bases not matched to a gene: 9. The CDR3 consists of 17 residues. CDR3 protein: CATSDPPGGSGTDTQYF. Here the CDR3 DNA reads TGTGCCACCAGTGATCCACCAGGGGGTTCGGGCACAGATACGCAGTATTTT.

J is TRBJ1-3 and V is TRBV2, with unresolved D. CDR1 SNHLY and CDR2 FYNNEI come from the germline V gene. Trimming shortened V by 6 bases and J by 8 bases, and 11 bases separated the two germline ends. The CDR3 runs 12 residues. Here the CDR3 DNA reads TGTGCCAGCAGCTTGAACCGGGACACCATATATTTT. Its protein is CASSLNRDTIYF.

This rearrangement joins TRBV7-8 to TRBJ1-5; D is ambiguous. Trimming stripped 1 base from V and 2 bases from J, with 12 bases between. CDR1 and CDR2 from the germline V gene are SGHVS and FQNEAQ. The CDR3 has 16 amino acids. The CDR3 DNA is TGTGCCAGCAGCTTAGGTCGGGAGGTTGGCAATCAGCCCCAGCATTTT. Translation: CASSLGREVGNQPQHF.

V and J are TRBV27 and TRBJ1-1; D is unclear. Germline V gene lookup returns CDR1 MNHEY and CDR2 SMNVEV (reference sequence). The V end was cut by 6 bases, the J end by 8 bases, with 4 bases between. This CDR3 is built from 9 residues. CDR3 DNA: TGTGCCAGCAGATTGGAAGCTTTCTTT. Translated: CASRLEAFF.

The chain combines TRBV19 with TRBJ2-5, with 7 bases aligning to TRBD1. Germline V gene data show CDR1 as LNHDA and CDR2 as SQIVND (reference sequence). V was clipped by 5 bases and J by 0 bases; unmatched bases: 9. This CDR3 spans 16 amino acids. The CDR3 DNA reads TGTGCCAGTAGTGGACGACAGGGCGGTAACCAAGAGACCCAGTACTTC. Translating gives CASSGRQGGNQETQYF.

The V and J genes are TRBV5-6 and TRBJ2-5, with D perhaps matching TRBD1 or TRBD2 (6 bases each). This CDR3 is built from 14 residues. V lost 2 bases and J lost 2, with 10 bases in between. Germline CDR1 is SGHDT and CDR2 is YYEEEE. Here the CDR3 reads CASSFGGWQETQYF. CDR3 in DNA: TGTGCCAGCAGCTTCGGGGGCTGGCAAGAGACCCAGTACTTC.